This entry lists 25 T cell receptor beta chains sequenced from one sample in a study of blood T cell repertoires in COVID-19. TCRdb's copy holds only in-frame clones and misses some; the assay was immunoSEQ multiplex PCR. The sample includes some 190,000 clones, around 80% of them seen just once. Sample: peripheral blood. These receptors were collected from a woman older than 75 with COVID-19, enrolled during active disease.

Regarding this clone: Other DNA sequences in the sample encode the same CDR3. The chain is built from TRBV3-1 (or the pseudogene TRBV3-2) and TRBJ2-3; D unresolved. This CDR3 is built from 14 residues. The V end lost 1 base, the J end lost 1 base, and 6 bases lay between the germline ends. CDR1 is LGHDT and CDR2 is YNNKEL in the germline V gene (reference sequence). The CDR3 region is CASSQGPGTDTQYF. CDR3 DNA: TGTGCCAGCAGCCAAGGTCCCGGCACAGATACGCAGTATTTT.

The V and J genes are TRBV18 and TRBJ1-6, with 11 bases lining up with TRBD1. The CDR3 sequence is 16 residues long. Germline V gene data show CDR1 as KGHSH and CDR2 as LQKENI. The trim removed 2 bases at V and 6 bases at J, leaving 3 bases unmatched. CDR3 region: CASSPGTGGTNSPLHF. In nucleotides, the CDR3 is TGTGCCAGCTCACCAGGGACAGGGGGTACTAATTCACCCCTCCACTTT.

J is TRBJ1-1 and V is TRBV5-1; 8 nucleotides match TRBD1. The CDR3 totals 16 residues. Trimming removed 2 bases from V and 0 bases from J; junction bases left unmatched: 6. Looked up from germline, CDR1 is SGHRS and CDR2 is YFSETQ. Here the CDR3 reads CASSLRQGTLNTEAFF. CDR3 bases: TGCGCCAGCAGCTTAAGACAGGGGACTTTGAACACTGAAGCTTTCTTT.

In DNA, the CDR3 is TGCGCCAGCAGCTTGGTCCAGGGTGCCGAGGTCGGGCAGTACTTC. It yields the protein CASSLVQGAEVGQYF. The chain couples TRBV5-1 to TRBJ2-7, with a weak D call TRBD1 (5 bases). The CDR3 spans 15 residues. V lost 0 bases and J 9 bases, leaving 19 bases between the germline ends. Germline V gene data show CDR1 as SGHRS and CDR2 as YFSETQ.

This chain joins TRBV5-4 and TRBJ1-5, with 8 bases that match TRBD1. Germline V CDR1 and CDR2: SGHNT, YYREEE (reference sequence). This CDR3 has 16 amino acids. With 4 bases clipped from V and 6 bases from J, the junction kept 12 bases outside the gene matches. This CDR3 is CASSVDMGQGAQPQHF. The CDR3 region has the DNA TGTGCCAGCAGCGTCGACATGGGCCAGGGGGCTCAGCCCCAGCATTTT.

This chain uses TRBV11-2 with TRBJ2-7; a weak D match, TRBD2 (6 bases). Between the trimmed V and J ends, which lost 5 bases and 7 bases, there was a span of 21 bases. This CDR3 has 15 residues. The germline gives CDR1 SGHAT, CDR2 FQNNGV. The CDR3 region is CASSLNWAGSGEQYF. The CDR3 DNA follows: TGTGCCAGCAGCCTAAATTGGGCGGGATCTGGAGAGCAGTACTTC.

The chain employs TRBV19 and TRBJ1-2; D unresolved. V lost 3 bases to trimming and J lost 4 bases, with 6 bases between them. The germline V gene has CDR1 LNHDA and CDR2 SQIVND (reference sequence). This CDR3 spans 12 amino acids. CDR3 protein: CASSIPIYGYTF. The DNA for the CDR3 is TGTGCCAGTAGTATCCCCATCTATGGCTACACCTTC.

The rearrangement joins TRBV27 to TRBJ2-4, with TRBD2 matching over 7 bases. In germline, CDR1 is MNHEY, CDR2 SMNVEV (reference sequence). The CDR3 consists of 16 residues. Trimming cost V 2 bases and J 1 base; bases outside gene matches: 5. The CDR3: CASSLRLAEAKNIQYF. Here the CDR3 DNA reads TGTGCCAGCAGTTTAAGACTAGCAGAGGCCAAAAACATTCAGTACTTC.

The gene calls are TRBV7-9 and TRBJ2-5; the D gene is possibly TRBD1 (6 bases). This CDR3 is 14 amino acids long. V lost 2 bases and J 1 base, leaving 8 bases between the germline ends. Germline CDR1 reads SEHNR; CDR2 reads FQNEAQ (reference sequence). The CDR3 nucleotides are TGTGCCAGCAGCTTACGACAGGTCCAAGAGACCCAGTACTTC. It specifies CASSLRQVQETQYF.

As regards this clone: This specimen includes other DNA sequences encoding the same CDR3. The gene calls are TRBV5-1 and TRBJ1-6; TRBD1 matches 10 bases. The length of the CDR3 is 17 residues. CDR1 is SGHRS, CDR2 YFSETQ, per germline. The V gene end was trimmed by 3 bases and the J gene end by 0 bases; junction bases not matched to a gene: 3. CDR3 sequence reads: CASSSGQGGSYNSPLHF. In DNA form, the CDR3 reads TGCGCCAGCAGCTCCGGACAGGGGGGCTCCTATAATTCACCCCTCCACTTT.

The genes are TRBV5-4 and TRBJ2-1; 8 bases fit TRBD1. CDR3 length equals 15 residues. With 4 bases clipped from V and 7 bases from J, the junction kept 10 bases outside the gene matches. Germline V gene data show CDR1 as SGHNT and CDR2 as YYREEE (reference sequence). CDR3 nucleotide sequence: TGTGCCAGCAGCCCGACAGGGGCCCAAGGAAATGAGCAGTTCTTC. Amino acids: CASSPTGAQGNEQFF.

This chain links TRBV6-5 with TRBJ2-6, with a weak D call TRBD2 (5 bases). The germline CDR1 and CDR2 sequences are MNHEY and SVGAGI. V shed 6 bases and J shed 1 base, with 7 bases lying between them. The CDR3 contains 14 residues. For the CDR3, the DNA is TGTGCCAGCAGGAGGGAATCTGGGGCCAACGTCCTGACTTTC. It specifies CASRRESGANVLTF.

The V and J genes are TRBV3-1 (or the pseudogene TRBV3-2) and TRBJ1-1; D gene uncertain. CDR1 LGHDT and CDR2 YNNKEL come from the germline V gene (reference sequence). This CDR3 contains 13 residues. V lost 5 bases to trimming and J lost 1 base, with 8 bases between them. CDR3 in amino acids: CASSTQRNTEAFF. Here the CDR3 DNA reads TGTGCCAGCAGCACACAGAGGAACACTGAAGCTTTCTTT.

This clone was counted a single time. The rearrangement links TRBV7-9 to TRBJ2-7; 9 bases map to TRBD1. V shed 4 bases and J 3 bases; nucleotides not matched to a gene: 7. The CDR3 covers 15 residues. Germline CDR1 is SEHNR and CDR2 is FQNEAQ (reference sequence). The CDR3 spells CASSSRRDRDYEQYF. The CDR3 DNA sequence: TGTGCCAGCAGCTCCCGTCGGGACAGGGACTACGAGCAGTACTTC.

V and J are TRBV6-5 and TRBJ1-3; no firm D call. The CDR3 is 16 amino acids. Germline assignment: CDR1 MNHEY and CDR2 SVGAGI. Trimming removed 2 bases from V and 4 bases from J, with 15 bases in between. CDR3 sequence reads: CASSYRGFSPGNTIYF. CDR3 sequence (DNA): TGTGCCAGCAGTTACAGAGGCTTCTCACCAGGAAACACCATATATTTT.

The chain combines TRBV5-5 with TRBJ1-3; D is ambiguous. Germline V gives CDR1 SGHKS, CDR2 YYEKEE (reference sequence). V was shortened by 0 bases and J by 0 bases, with 7 bases between the two germline ends. This CDR3 has 15 amino acids. CDR3 residues: CASSLDSFSGNTIYF. The DNA for the CDR3 is TGTGCCAGCAGCTTGGACAGTTTCTCTGGAAACACCATATATTTT.

V is TRBV5-8 and J is TRBJ2-7; a possible D gene is TRBD1 (5 bases). Germline loops: CDR1 SGHTS, CDR2 YDEGEE. The CDR3 contains 15 residues. V shed 1 base and J shed 3 bases, with 14 bases lying between them. This CDR3 reads CASSLRPGQNYEQYF. In DNA, the CDR3 is TGTGCCAGCAGCTTGAGGCCCGGACAAAACTACGAGCAGTACTTC.

This clone was picked up a small number of times. CDR3 amino acids: CASSQGQETYEQYF. The CDR3 DNA is TGTGCCAGCAGCCAAGGACAGGAAACCTACGAGCAGTACTTC. V gene TRBV28 combines with J gene TRBJ2-7; 7 positions match TRBD1. The CDR3 spans 14 residues. The germline gives CDR1 MDHEN, CDR2 SYDVKM. After removal of 6 bases from V and 2 bases from J, the junction contained 7 bases not matched to a gene.

This clone is a singleton in its sample. Other DNA sequences in the same sample also yield this CDR3. This sequence joins TRBV4-2 and TRBJ2-2; 7 positions match TRBD2. J lost 7 bases, V lost 5 bases, and 7 bases had no gene match. Germline V gives CDR1 LGHNA, CDR2 YNFKEQ. The CDR3 covers 14 residues. CDR3 in amino acids: CASSGTGGNGELFF. The DNA for the CDR3 is TGTGCCAGCAGCGGGACGGGAGGTAACGGGGAGCTGTTTTTT.

The chain carries TRBV6-5 and TRBJ1-6; perhaps TRBD1 as D (6 bases). CDR3 length: 12 residues. V lost 5 bases to trimming and J lost 9 bases, with 8 bases between them. CDR1 and CDR2 from the germline V gene are MNHEY and SVGAGI. This chain's CDR3 is CASSSRGSPLHF. CDR3 nucleotides: TGTGCCAGCAGTAGCAGGGGTTCACCCCTCCACTTT.

This clone appeared many times. The J gene is TRBJ2-5, the V gene TRBV20-1, with unresolved D. Trimming stripped 3 bases from V and 7 bases from J, with 9 bases between. CDR1 and CDR2 (germline): DFQATT, SNEGSKA (reference sequence). CDR3 length equals 11 residues. The CDR3 nucleotides read TGCAGTGCTAGCGCGAGAGCGACCCAGTACTTC. Residues: CSASARATQYF.

Written as DNA, the CDR3 is TGTGCCAGTAAGGAGAGGGCCCTCTTCCATGAGCAGTTCTTC. This translates into CASKERALFHEQFF. This rearrangement joins TRBV19 to TRBJ2-1; weak D call: TRBD2 (5 bases). V was cut by 7 bases and J by 8 bases, with 18 bases left in between. The CDR3 contains 14 residues. Germline CDR1 and CDR2: LNHDA and SQIVND (reference sequence). The variable domain in full, completed from reference TRBV19 and TRBJ2-1, reads DGGITQSPKYLFRKEGQNVTLSCEQNLNHDAMYWYRQDPGQGLRLIYYSQIVNDFQKGDIAEGYSVSREKKESFPLTVTSAQKNPTAFYLCASKERALFHEQFFGPGTRLTVL.

This CDR3 is CASTSEGNTIYF. The CDR3 nucleotides are TGTGCCAGTACTTCCGAGGGAAACACCATATATTTT. The chain carries TRBV19 and TRBJ1-3, with D hard to call. The V end lost 7 bases, the J end lost 4 bases, and 8 bases lay between the germline ends. Germline-derived CDR1 and CDR2 are LNHDA and SQIVND (reference sequence). The CDR3 has 12 amino acids.

This chain connects TRBV2 to TRBJ1-2, with 7 bases that match TRBD1. Germline CDR1 SNHLY, CDR2 FYNNEI. The V gene end was trimmed by 3 bases and the J gene end by 2 bases; junction bases not matched to a gene: 9. There are 16 residues in the CDR3. The CDR3 coding sequence is TGTGCCAGCAGTGAGCGGACAGGACGGCTAAACTATGGCTACACCTTC. Its protein product is CASSERTGRLNYGYTF.

J is TRBJ1-1 and V is TRBV5-1; 8 nucleotides line up with TRBD1. Per germline, CDR1 SGHRS and CDR2 YFSETQ. This CDR3 contains 15 residues. V shed 3 bases, J shed 2 bases, and the junction held 6 bases outside the gene matches. The CDR3 is CASSSRDRFNTEAFF. CDR3 coding DNA: TGCGCCAGCAGCTCGCGGGACAGGTTCAACACTGAAGCTTTCTTT.